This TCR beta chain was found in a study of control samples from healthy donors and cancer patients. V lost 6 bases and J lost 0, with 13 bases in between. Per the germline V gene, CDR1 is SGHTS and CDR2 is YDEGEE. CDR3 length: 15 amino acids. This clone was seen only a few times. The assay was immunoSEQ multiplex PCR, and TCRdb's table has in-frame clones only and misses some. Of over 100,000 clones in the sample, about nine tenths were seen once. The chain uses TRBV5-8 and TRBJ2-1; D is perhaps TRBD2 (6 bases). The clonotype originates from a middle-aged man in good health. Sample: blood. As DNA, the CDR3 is TGTGCCAGCATCCCAGGGAGGAGCTCCTACAATGAGCAGTTCTTC. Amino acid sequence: CASIPGRSSYNEQFF.